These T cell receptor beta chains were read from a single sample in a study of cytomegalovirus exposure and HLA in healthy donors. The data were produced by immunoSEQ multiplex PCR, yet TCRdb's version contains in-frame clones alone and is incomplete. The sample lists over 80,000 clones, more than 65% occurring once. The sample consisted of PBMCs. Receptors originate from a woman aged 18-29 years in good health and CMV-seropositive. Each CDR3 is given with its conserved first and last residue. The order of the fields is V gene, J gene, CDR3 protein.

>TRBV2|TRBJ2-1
CATDQAGGRNEQFF
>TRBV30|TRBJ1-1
CACSRGSRTEAFF
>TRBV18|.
CASSPTGLATYEQYF
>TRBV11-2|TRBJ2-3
CASSVLAGGLKDTQYF
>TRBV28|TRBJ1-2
CASSFGQIGYGYTF
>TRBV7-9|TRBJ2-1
CASSGGGYNEQFF
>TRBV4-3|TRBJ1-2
CASSQDRGGTPYGYTF
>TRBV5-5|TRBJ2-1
CASSRAGLGDEQFF
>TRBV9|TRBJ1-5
CASSDGFQGQPQHF
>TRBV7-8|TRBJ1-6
CASSLQRQGVNSPLHF
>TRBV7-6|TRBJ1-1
CASSFRGNTEAFF
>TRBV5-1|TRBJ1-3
CASSLTQGGTGNTIYF
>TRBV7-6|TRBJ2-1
CASSLYGSINEQFF
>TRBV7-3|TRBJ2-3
CASSSQGATDTQYF
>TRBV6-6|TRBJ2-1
CASSYSGLPGDEQFF
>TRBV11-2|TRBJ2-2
CASSLGLGLRTTGELFF
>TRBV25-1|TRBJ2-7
CASSESAGTGGYEQYF
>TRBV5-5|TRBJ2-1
CASSLDLGTGLAGNEQFF
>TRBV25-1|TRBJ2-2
CASSEGTSGGMRELFF
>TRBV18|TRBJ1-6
CASSPRERGSNNSPLHF
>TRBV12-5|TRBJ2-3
CASGLGAGGRTDTQYF
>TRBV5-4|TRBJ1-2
CASSWRDRVQYGYTF
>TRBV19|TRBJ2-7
CASSIVATAGSYEQYF
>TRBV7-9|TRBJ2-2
CASSSWMGGTGELFF
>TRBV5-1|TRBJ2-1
CASSYSSAGGPRDEQFF
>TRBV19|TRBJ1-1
CARQGLGGVNTEAFF
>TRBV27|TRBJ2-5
CASSSYRESETQYF
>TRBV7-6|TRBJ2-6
CASSLRTGGSGANVLTF
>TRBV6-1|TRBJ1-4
CASREPQTNEKLFF
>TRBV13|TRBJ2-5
CASSLRLAGAGSQETQYF
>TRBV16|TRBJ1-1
CASSPRGEPTEAFF
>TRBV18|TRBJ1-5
CASSPRLGGEGQPQHF
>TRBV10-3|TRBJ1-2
CAISQGSDYGYTF
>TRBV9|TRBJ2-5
CASSVSPTPQETQYF
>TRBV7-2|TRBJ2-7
CASSLGGTGRGEQYF
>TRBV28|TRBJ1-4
CASSFRQVDEKLFF
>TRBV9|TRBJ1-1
CASSSSTGAHTEAFF
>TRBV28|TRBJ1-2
CASSPVPSDRYGYTF
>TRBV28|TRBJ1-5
CASSLGPSNQPQHF
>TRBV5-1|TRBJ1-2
CASSLSDRGSGYTF
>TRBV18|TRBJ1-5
CASSPGDLLGNQPQHF
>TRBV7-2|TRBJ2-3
CASSPPGSSTDTQYF
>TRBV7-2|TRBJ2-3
CASRPLGGGAGDTQYF
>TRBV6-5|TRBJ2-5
CASSSRPGLVRETQYF
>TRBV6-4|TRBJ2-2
CASRRENTGELFF
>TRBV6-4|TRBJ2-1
CASSDRDNNEQFF
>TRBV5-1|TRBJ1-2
CASSLGPRQTNYGYTF
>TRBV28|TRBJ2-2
CASSFLGQSNTGELFF
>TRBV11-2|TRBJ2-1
CASLRGREGSREQFF
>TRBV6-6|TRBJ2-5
CASSYSGGLETQYF
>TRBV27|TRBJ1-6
CASSPGTGWTYNSPLHF
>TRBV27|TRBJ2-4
CASSLSRNKNIQYF
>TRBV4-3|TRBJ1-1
CASSRGGGTEAFF
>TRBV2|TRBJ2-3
CASRLNGRGLRPYF
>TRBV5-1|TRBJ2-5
CASRRVSADQETQYF